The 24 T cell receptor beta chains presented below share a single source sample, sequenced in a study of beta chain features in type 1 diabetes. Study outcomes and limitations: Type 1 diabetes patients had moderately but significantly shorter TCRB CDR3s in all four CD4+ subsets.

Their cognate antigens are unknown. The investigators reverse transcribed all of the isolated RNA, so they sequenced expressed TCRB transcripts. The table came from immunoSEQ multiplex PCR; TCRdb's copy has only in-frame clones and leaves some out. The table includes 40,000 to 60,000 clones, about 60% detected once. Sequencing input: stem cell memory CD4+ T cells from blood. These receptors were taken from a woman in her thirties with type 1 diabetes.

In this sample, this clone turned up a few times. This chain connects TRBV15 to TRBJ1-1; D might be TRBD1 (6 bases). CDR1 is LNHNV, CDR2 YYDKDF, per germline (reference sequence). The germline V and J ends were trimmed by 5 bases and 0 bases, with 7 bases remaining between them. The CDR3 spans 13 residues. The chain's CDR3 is CATSGQLNTEAFF. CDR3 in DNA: TGTGCCACCAGCGGACAGTTGAACACTGAAGCTTTCTTT.

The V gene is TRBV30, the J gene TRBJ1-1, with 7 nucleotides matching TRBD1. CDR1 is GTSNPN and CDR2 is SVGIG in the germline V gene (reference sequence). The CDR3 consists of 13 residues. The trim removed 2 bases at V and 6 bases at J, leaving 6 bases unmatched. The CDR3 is CAWSRDSGSEAFF. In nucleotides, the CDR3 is TGTGCCTGGAGTAGGGACAGCGGATCTGAAGCTTTCTTT.

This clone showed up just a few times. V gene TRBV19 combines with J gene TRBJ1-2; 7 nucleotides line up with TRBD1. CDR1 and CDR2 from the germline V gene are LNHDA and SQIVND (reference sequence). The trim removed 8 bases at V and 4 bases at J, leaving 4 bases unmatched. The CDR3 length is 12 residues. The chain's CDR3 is CASAGQAYGYTF. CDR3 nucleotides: TGTGCCAGTGCAGGACAGGCCTATGGCTACACCTTC.

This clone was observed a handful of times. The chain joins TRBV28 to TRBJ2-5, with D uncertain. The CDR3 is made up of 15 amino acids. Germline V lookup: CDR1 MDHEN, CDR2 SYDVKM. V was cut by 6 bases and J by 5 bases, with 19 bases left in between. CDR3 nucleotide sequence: TGTGCCAGCAGACCTCGAAGGATTTGGCGGGAGACCCAGTACTTC. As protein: CASRPRRIWRETQYF.

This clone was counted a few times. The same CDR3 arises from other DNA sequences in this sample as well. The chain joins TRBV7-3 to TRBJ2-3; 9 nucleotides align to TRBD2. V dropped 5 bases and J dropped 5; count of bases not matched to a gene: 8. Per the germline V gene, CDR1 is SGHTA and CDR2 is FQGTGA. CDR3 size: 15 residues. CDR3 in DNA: TGTGCCAGCAGCCTGGGGTTAGCGGGGGTAGATACGCAGTATTTT. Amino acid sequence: CASSLGLAGVDTQYF.

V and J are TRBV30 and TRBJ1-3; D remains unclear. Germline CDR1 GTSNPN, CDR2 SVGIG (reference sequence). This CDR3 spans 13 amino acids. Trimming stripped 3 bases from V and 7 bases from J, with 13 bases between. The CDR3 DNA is TGTGCCTGGAGGGGAGACCTAGACAACACCATATATTTT. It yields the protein CAWRGDLDNTIYF.

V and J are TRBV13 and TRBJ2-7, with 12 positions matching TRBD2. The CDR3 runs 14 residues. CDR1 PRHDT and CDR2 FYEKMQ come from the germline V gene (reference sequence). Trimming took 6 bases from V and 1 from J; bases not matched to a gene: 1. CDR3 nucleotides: TGTGCCAGCAGTGGACTAGCGGGGTCCTACGAGCAGTACTTC. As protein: CASSGLAGSYEQYF.

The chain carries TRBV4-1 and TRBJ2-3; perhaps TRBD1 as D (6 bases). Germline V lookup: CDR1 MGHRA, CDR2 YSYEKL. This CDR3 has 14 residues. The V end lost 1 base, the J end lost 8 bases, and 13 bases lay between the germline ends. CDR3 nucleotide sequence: TGCGCCAGCAGCCAAGGAGCGTCAGGGGTTACGCAGTATTTT. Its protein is CASSQGASGVTQYF.

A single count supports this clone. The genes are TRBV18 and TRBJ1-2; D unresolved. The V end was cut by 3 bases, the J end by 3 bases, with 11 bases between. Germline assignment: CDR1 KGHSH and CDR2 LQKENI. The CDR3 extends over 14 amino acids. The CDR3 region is CASSPREVYYGYTF. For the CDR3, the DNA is TGTGCCAGCTCACCGAGGGAAGTGTACTATGGCTACACCTTC. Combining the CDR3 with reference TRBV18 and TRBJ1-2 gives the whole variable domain NAGVMQNPRHLVRRRGQEARLRCSPMKGHSHVYWYRQLPEEGLKFMVYLQKENIIDESGMPKERFSAEFPKEGPSILRIQQVVRGDSAAYFCASSPREVYYGYTFGSGTRLTVV.

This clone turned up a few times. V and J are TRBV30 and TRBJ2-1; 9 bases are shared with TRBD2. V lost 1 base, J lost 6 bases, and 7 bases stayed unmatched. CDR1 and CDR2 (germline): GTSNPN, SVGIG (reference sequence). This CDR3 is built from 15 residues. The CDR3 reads CAWSEAGGPFNEQFF. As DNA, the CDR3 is TGTGCCTGGAGTGAGGCGGGAGGGCCTTTCAATGAGCAGTTCTTC.

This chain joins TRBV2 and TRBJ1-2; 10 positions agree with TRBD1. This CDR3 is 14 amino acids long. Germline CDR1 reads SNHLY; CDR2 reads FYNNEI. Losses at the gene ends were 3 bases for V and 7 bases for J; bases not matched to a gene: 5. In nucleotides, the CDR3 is TGTGCCAGCAGTGATCGACAGGGGGCCTCTGGCTACACCTTC. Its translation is CASSDRQGASGYTF.

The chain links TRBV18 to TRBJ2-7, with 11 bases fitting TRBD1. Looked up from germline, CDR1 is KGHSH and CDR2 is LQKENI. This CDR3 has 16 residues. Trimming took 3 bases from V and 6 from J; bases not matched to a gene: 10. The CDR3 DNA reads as TGTGCCAGCTCACCGTCTGGACAGGGGGCTCTGGGCGAGCAGTACTTC. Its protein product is CASSPSGQGALGEQYF. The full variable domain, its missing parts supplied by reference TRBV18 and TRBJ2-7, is NAGVMQNPRHLVRRRGQEARLRCSPMKGHSHVYWYRQLPEEGLKFMVYLQKENIIDESGMPKERFSAEFPKEGPSILRIQQVVRGDSAAYFCASSPSGQGALGEQYFGPGTRLTVT.

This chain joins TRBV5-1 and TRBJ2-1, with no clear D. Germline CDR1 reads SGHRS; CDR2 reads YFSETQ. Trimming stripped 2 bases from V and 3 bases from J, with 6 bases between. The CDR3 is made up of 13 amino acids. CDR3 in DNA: TGCGCCAGCAGCTTAGCTAGCTACAATGAGCAGTTCTTC. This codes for CASSLASYNEQFF. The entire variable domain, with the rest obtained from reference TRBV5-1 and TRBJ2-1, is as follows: KAGVTQTPRYLIKTRGQQVTLSCSPISGHRSVSWYQQTPGQGLQFLFEYFSETQRNKGNFPGRFSGRQFSNSRSEMNVSTLELGDSALYLCASSLASYNEQFFGPGTRLTVL.

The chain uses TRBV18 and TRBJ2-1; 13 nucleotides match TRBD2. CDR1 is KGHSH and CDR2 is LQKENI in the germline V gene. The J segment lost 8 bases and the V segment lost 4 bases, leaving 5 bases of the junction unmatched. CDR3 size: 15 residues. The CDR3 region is CASSLGTSGTDEQFF. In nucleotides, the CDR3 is TGTGCCAGCTCACTCGGGACTAGCGGGACGGATGAGCAGTTCTTC.

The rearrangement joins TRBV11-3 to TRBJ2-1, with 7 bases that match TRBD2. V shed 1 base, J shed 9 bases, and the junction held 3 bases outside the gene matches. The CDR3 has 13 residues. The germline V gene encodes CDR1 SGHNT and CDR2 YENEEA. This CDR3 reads CASSLVLASEQFF. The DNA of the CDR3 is TGTGCCAGCAGCTTAGTACTAGCGAGTGAGCAGTTCTTC.

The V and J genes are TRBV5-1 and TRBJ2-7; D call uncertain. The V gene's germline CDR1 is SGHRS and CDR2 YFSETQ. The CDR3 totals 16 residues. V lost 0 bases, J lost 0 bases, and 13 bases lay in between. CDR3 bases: TGCGCCAGCAGCTTGGATACAACTTCAGGCTCCTACGAGCAGTACTTC. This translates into CASSLDTTSGSYEQYF.

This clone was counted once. CDR3 sequence: CATSRPRGGGGEQFF. As DNA, the CDR3 is TGTGCCACCAGCAGACCCCGGGGGGGCGGCGGTGAGCAGTTCTTC. This sequence joins TRBV15 and TRBJ2-1, with 8 bases aligning to TRBD2. V shed 2 bases and J 9 bases; nucleotides not matched to a gene: 9. The CDR3 contains 15 residues. CDR1 LNHNV and CDR2 YYDKDF come from the germline V gene (reference sequence).

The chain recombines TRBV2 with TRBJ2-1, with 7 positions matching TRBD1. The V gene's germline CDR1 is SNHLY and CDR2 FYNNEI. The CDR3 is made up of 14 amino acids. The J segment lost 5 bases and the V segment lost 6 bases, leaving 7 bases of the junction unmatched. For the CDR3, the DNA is TGTGCCAGCAGCCCCGAAACAGGGGACAATGAGCAGTTCTTC. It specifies CASSPETGDNEQFF. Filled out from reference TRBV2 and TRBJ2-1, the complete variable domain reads EPEVTQTPSHQVTQMGQEVILRCVPISNHLYFYWYRQILGQKVEFLVSFYNNEISEKSEIFDDQFSVERPDGSNFTLKIRSTKLEDSAMYFCASSPETGDNEQFFGPGTRLTVL.

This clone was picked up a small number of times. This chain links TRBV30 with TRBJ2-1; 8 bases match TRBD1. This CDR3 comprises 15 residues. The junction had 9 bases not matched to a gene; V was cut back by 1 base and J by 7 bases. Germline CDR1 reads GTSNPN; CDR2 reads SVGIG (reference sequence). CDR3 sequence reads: CAWSEGQARGNEQFF. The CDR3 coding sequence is TGTGCCTGGAGTGAGGGACAGGCCAGGGGGAATGAGCAGTTCTTC.

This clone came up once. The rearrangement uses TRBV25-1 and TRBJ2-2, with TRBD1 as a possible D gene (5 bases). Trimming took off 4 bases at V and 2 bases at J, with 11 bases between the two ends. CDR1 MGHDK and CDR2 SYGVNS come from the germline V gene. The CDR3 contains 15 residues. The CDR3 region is CASSVAGPNTGELFF. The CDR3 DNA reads TGTGCCAGCAGTGTGGCAGGGCCCAACACCGGGGAGCTGTTTTTT.

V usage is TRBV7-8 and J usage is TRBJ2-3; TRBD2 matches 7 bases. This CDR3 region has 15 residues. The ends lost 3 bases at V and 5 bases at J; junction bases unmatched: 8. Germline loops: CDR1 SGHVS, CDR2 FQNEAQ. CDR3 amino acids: CASSFISGGLDTQYF. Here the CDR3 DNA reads TGTGCCAGCAGCTTTATTTCGGGGGGTCTAGATACGCAGTATTTT.

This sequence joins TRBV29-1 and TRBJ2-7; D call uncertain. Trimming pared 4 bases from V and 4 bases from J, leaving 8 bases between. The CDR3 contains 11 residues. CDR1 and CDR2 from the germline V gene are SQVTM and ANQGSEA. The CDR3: CSVVQLYEQYF. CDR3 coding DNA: TGCAGCGTTGTACAGTTGTACGAGCAGTACTTC.

CDR3 sequence reads: CASSSGQTTWDTQYF. The DNA of the CDR3 is TGTGCCAGCAGCTCCGGACAGACCACTTGGGATACGCAGTATTTT. The chain combines TRBV5-8 with TRBJ2-3, with a weak D call TRBD1 (6 bases). Germline CDR1 and CDR2: SGHTS and YDEGEE. The CDR3 length is 15 residues. The V end lost 3 bases, the J end lost 6 bases, and 17 bases lay between the germline ends.

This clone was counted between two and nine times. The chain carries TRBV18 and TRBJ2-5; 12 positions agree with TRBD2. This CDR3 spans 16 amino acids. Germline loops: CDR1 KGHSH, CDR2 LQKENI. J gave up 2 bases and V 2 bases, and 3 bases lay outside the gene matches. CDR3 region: CASSPGGLAGQETQYF. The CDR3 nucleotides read TGTGCCAGCTCACCAGGGGGACTAGCGGGTCAAGAGACCCAGTACTTC.